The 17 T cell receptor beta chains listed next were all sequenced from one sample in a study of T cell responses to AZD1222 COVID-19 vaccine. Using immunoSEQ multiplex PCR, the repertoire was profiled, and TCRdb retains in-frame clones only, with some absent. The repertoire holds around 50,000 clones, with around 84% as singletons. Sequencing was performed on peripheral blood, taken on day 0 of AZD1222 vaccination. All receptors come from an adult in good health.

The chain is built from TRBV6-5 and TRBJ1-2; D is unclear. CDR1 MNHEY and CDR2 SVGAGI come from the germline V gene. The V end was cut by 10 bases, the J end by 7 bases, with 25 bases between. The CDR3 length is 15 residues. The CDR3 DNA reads TGTGCCATCAATAAAGAACCCGCCGGAGACGGTGGCTACACCTTC. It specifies CAINKEPAGDGGYTF.

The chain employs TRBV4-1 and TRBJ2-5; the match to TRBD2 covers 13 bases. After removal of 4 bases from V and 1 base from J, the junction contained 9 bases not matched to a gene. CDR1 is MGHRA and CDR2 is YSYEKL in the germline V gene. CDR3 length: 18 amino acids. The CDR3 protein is CASSLGQGLAGPQETQYF. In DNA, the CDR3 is TGCGCCAGCAGCCTGGGACAGGGACTAGCGGGGCCCCAAGAGACCCAGTACTTC.

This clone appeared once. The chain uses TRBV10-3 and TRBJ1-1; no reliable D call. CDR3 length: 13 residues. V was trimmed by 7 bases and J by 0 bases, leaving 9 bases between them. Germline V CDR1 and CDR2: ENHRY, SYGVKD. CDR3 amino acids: CAINSYLNTEAFF. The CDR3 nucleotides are TGTGCCATCAATTCCTATCTGAACACTGAAGCTTTCTTT.

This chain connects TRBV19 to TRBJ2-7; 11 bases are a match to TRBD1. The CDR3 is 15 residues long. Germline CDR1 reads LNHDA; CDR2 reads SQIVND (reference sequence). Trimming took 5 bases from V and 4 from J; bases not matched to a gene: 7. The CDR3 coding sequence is TGTGCCAGTAGTGCGCCGGGACAGGGGGTGTACGAGCAGTACTTC. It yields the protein CASSAPGQGVYEQYF. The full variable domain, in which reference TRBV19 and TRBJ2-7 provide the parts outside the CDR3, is DGGITQSPKYLFRKEGQNVTLSCEQNLNHDAMYWYRQDPGQGLRLIYYSQIVNDFQKGDIAEGYSVSREKKESFPLTVTSAQKNPTAFYLCASSAPGQGVYEQYFGPGTRLTVT.

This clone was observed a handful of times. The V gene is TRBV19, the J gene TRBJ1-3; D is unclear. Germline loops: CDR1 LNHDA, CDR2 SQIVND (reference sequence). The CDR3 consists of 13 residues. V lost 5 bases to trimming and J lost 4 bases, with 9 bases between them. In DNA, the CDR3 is TGTGCCAGTAGTTCGGAGGGAGGAAACACCATATATTTT. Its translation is CASSSEGGNTIYF.

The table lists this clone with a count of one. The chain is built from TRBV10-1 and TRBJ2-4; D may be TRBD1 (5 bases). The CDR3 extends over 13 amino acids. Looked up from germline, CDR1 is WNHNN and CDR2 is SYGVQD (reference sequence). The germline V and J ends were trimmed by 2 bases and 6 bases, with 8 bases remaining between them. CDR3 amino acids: CASSEDRVNIQYF. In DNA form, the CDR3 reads TGCGCCAGCAGTGAGGACAGAGTAAACATTCAGTACTTC.

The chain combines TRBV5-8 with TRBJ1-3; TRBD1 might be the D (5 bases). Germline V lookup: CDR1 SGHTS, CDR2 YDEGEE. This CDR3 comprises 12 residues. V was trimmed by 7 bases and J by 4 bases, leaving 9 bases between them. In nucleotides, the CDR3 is TGTGCCAGCCGGGGGTTAGGAAACACCATATATTTT. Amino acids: CASRGLGNTIYF. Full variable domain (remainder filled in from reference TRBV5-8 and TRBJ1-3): EAGVTQSPTHLIKTRGQQATLRCSPISGHTSVYWYQQALGLGLQFLLWYDEGEERNRGNFPPRFSGRQFPNYSSELNVNALELEDSALYLCASRGLGNTIYFGEGSWLTVV.

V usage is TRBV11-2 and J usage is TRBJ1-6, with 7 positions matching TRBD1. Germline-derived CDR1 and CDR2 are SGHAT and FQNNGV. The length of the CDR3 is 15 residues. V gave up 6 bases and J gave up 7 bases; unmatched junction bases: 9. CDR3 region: CASRLGTALNSPLHF. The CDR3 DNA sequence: TGTGCCAGCAGACTAGGGACAGCCTTGAATTCACCCCTCCACTTT.

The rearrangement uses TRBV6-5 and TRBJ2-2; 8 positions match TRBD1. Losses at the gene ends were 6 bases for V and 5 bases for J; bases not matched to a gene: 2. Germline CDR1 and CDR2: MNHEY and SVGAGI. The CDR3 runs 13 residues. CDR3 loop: CASRGDRTGELFF. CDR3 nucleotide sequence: TGTGCCAGCAGGGGGGACAGGACCGGGGAGCTGTTTTTT.

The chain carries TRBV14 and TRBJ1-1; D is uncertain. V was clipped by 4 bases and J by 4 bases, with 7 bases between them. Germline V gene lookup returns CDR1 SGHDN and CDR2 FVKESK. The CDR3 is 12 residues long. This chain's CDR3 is CASSLIGTEAFF. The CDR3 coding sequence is TGTGCCAGCAGCCTTATAGGCACTGAAGCTTTCTTT.

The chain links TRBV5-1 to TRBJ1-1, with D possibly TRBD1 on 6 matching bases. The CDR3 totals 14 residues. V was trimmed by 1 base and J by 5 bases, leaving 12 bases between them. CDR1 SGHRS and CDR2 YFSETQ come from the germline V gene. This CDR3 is CASSLTGPRTEAFF. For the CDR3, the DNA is TGCGCCAGCAGCTTGACAGGGCCGAGGACTGAAGCTTTCTTT.

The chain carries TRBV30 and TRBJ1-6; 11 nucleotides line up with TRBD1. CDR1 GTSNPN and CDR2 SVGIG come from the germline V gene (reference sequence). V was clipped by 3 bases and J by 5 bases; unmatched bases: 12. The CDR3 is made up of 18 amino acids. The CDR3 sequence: CAWSKNGRGQGDNSPLHF. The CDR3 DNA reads TGTGCCTGGAGCAAAAATGGGAGGGGACAGGGGGATAATTCACCCCTCCACTTT. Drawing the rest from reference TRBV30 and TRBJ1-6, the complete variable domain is SQTIHQWPATLVQPVGSPLSLECTVEGTSNPNLYWYRQAAGRGLQLLFYSVGIGQISSEVPQNLSASRPQDRQFILSSKKLLLSDSGFYLCAWSKNGRGQGDNSPLHFGNGTRLTVT.

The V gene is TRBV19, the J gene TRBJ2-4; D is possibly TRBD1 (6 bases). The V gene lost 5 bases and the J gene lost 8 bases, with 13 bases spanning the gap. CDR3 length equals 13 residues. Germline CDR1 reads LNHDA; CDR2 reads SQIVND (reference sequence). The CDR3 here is CASSPPPGDIQYF. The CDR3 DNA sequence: TGTGCCAGTAGTCCCCCTCCAGGGGACATTCAGTACTTC.

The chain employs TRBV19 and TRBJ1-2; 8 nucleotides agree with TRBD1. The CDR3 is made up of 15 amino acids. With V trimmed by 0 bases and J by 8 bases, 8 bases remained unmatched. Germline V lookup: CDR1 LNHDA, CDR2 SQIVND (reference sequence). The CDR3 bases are TGTGCCAGTAGTATAGATCTCCCCGACAGGGGCGGCTACACCTTC. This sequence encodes CASSIDLPDRGGYTF.

The CDR3 region has the DNA TGTGCCAGTAGTCGGCCGAGCTCTGGAAACACCATATATTTT. Its translation: CASSRPSSGNTIYF. The chain carries TRBV19 and TRBJ1-3; no reliable D call. V lost 5 bases to trimming and J lost 0 bases, with 8 bases between them. Germline values: CDR1 LNHDA, CDR2 SQIVND (reference sequence). CDR3 length equals 14 residues.

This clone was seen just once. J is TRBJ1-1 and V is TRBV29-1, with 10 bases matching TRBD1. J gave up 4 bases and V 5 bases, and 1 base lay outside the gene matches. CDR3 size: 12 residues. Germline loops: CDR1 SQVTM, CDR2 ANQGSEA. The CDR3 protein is CSVRTGGTEAFF. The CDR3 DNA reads TGCAGCGTTCGGACAGGGGGCACTGAAGCTTTCTTT.

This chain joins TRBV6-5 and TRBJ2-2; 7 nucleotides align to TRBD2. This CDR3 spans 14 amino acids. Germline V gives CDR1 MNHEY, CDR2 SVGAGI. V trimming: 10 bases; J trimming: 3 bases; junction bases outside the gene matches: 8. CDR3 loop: CATSRGGYTGELFF. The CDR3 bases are TGTGCCACCTCCCGCGGGGGTTACACCGGGGAGCTGTTTTTT.